Listed below are T cell receptor beta chains from one sample, sequenced in a study of technical replicates of blood from several donors. Sequencing was performed with immunoSEQ multiplex PCR; in TCRdb, only in-frame clones are kept and a portion is missing. The sample comprises more than 65,000 clones, over 95% of which are singletons, and around 0.38% rests with the top ten. The sample taken for sequencing was T cells isolated from PBMCs. The receptors shown here come from a human donor in good health. Both conserved end residues are part of each CDR3. D genes are given only for firm matches. The size field is filled for only some rows; it gives once, few, many or a size class.

V gene: TRBV27
clone size: once
D gene: .
J gene: TRBJ2-7
CDR3 DNA: TGTGCCAGCAGTACCTTAGGAGGGAGACACGAGCAGTACTTC
CDR3 protein: CASSTLGGRHEQYF

V gene: TRBV5-4
clone size: .
D gene: .
J gene: TRBJ1-2
CDR3 DNA: TGTGCCAGCAGCTTGACAGTTAACTATGGCTACACCTTC
CDR3 protein: CASSLTVNYGYTF

V gene: TRBV5-1
clone size: .
D gene: .
J gene: TRBJ2-7
CDR3 DNA: TGCGCCAGCAGCTTGACTAGCCGATACTACGAGCAGTACTTC
CDR3 protein: CASSLTSRYYEQYF

V gene: TRBV7-9
clone size: .
D gene: TRBD2
J gene: TRBJ2-7
CDR3 DNA: TGTGCCAGCAGCTCGGGGGGAGAGCAGTACTTC
CDR3 protein: CASSSGGEQYF

V gene: TRBV7-7
clone size: .
D gene: .
J gene: TRBJ2-7
CDR3 DNA: TGTGCCAGCAGCTTAGGAGGAGGCGAGCAGTACTTC
CDR3 protein: CASSLGGGEQYF

V gene: TRBV2
clone size: .
D gene: TRBD2
J gene: TRBJ2-1
CDR3 DNA: TGTGCCAGCAGTCTAGCGGGAGAAACCTACAATGAGCAGTTCTTC
CDR3 protein: CASSLAGETYNEQFF

V gene: TRBV6-5
clone size: once
D gene: TRBD1
J gene: TRBJ2-3
CDR3 DNA: TGTGCCAGTACAGGGGACACAGATACGCAGTATTTT
CDR3 protein: CASTGDTDTQYF

V gene: TRBV9
clone size: .
D gene: TRBD2
J gene: TRBJ2-1
CDR3 DNA: TGTGCCAGCAGCCCACAAGCGGGAGGGGAGTACAATGAGCAGTTCTTC
CDR3 protein: CASSPQAGGEYNEQFF

V gene: TRBV7-3
clone size: .
D gene: TRBD1
J gene: TRBJ1-2
CDR3 DNA: TGTGCCAGCAGCCCAGGGGGCGCAGACGGCTACACCTTC
CDR3 protein: CASSPGGADGYTF

V gene: TRBV18
clone size: .
D gene: TRBD2
J gene: TRBJ2-1
CDR3 DNA: TGTGCCAGCTCACCAGGTGGGACTAGCATCAATGAGCAGTTCTTC
CDR3 protein: CASSPGGTSINEQFF

V gene: TRBV28
clone size: .
D gene: TRBD1
J gene: TRBJ1-4
CDR3 DNA: TGTGCCAGCAGTTTAATCCGACAGGGGAAAGGAGAAAAACTGTTTTTT
CDR3 protein: CASSLIRQGKGEKLFF

V gene: TRBV29-1
clone size: .
D gene: .
J gene: TRBJ2-1
CDR3 DNA: TGCAGCGTTGACAGGGTCAATGAGCAGTTCTTC
CDR3 protein: CSVDRVNEQFF

V gene: TRBV4-1
clone size: .
D gene: TRBD2
J gene: TRBJ2-3
CDR3 DNA: TGCGCCAGCAGCCCCCTGGGGAGCGGGAGGGACGTAGATACGCAGTATTTT
CDR3 protein: CASSPLGSGRDVDTQYF

V gene: TRBV2
clone size: .
D gene: .
J gene: TRBJ2-1
CDR3 DNA: TGTGCCAGCAATACCCAGCGGATCTACAATGAGCAGTTCTTC
CDR3 protein: CASNTQRIYNEQFF

V gene: TRBV6-6
clone size: .
D gene: .
J gene: TRBJ1-1
CDR3 DNA: TGTGCCAGCAGCCCGACATCGAACACTGAAGCTTTCTTT
CDR3 protein: CASSPTSNTEAFF

V gene: TRBV29-1
clone size: .
D gene: .
J gene: TRBJ2-4
CDR3 DNA: TGCAGCGGCCAGACGCGGAGTCGGGACATTCAGTACTTC
CDR3 protein: CSGQTRSRDIQYF

V gene: TRBV30
clone size: .
D gene: .
J gene: TRBJ2-5
CDR3 DNA: TGTGCCTGGAGTAAGAACTACCAAGAGACCCAGTACTTC
CDR3 protein: CAWSKNYQETQYF

V gene: TRBV5-1
clone size: .
D gene: .
J gene: TRBJ1-5
CDR3 DNA: TGCGCCAGCAGCTATGAAGGGGGAAGCAATCAGCCCCAGCATTTT
CDR3 protein: CASSYEGGSNQPQHF

V gene: TRBV5-1
clone size: once
D gene: TRBD1
J gene: TRBJ1-2
CDR3 DNA: TGCGCCAGCAGCTTGACACAGGGGAACTATGGCTACACCTTC
CDR3 protein: CASSLTQGNYGYTF

V gene: TRBV19
clone size: .
D gene: TRBD1
J gene: TRBJ1-5
CDR3 DNA: TGTGCCAGTAGCACTAATATGAGGACAGGTGGACAGCCCCAGCATTTT
CDR3 protein: CASSTNMRTGGQPQHF

V gene: TRBV7-3
clone size: .
D gene: .
J gene: TRBJ2-5
CDR3 DNA: TGTGCCAGCAGCTACGGGAGTTCTGAGACCCAGTACTTC
CDR3 protein: CASSYGSSETQYF

V gene: TRBV7-9
clone size: .
D gene: .
J gene: TRBJ1-2
CDR3 DNA: TGTGCCAGCAGCTTCAGCGCATTTATTGACGGAACCTACACCTTC
CDR3 protein: CASSFSAFIDGTYTF

V gene: TRBV11-3
clone size: .
D gene: TRBD1
J gene: TRBJ1-1
CDR3 DNA: TGTGCCAGCAGCTTAAGACAGGGGAACACTGAAGCTTTCTTT
CDR3 protein: CASSLRQGNTEAFF

V gene: TRBV18
clone size: .
D gene: TRBD1
J gene: TRBJ2-6
CDR3 DNA: TGTGCCAGCTCAACCGACAGGGGTACAGCCAACGTCCTGACTTTC
CDR3 protein: CASSTDRGTANVLTF

V gene: TRBV28
clone size: .
D gene: TRBD1
J gene: TRBJ2-1
CDR3 DNA: TGTGCCAGCAGAAGCTTAGACAGGGGGATCTACAATGAGCAGTTCTTC
CDR3 protein: CASRSLDRGIYNEQFF

V gene: TRBV9
clone size: .
D gene: .
J gene: TRBJ1-3
CDR3 DNA: TGTGCCAGCAGCGTGGCAGGTCCCGGAAACACCATATATTTT
CDR3 protein: CASSVAGPGNTIYF

V gene: TRBV7-8
clone size: .
D gene: TRBD2
J gene: TRBJ2-5
CDR3 DNA: TGTGCCAGCAGCCACAAGAGGCTAGCGGTAGAGACCCAGTACTTC
CDR3 protein: CASSHKRLAVETQYF

V gene: TRBV5-1
clone size: .
D gene: TRBD2
J gene: TRBJ2-3
CDR3 DNA: TGCGCCAGCAGCTCCGGGACTAGCGGGAGAACAGATACGCAGTATTTT
CDR3 protein: CASSSGTSGRTDTQYF

V gene: TRBV18
clone size: .
D gene: .
J gene: TRBJ2-5
CDR3 DNA: TGTGCCAGCTCATCCGGGACTCACCCAGAGACCCAGTACTTC
CDR3 protein: CASSSGTHPETQYF

V gene: TRBV7-9
clone size: .
D gene: .
J gene: TRBJ2-7
CDR3 DNA: TGTGCCAGCAGCTCCACGGGGTACGAGCAGTACTTC
CDR3 protein: CASSSTGYEQYF

V gene: TRBV6-7
clone size: .
D gene: .
J gene: TRBJ2-6
CDR3 DNA: TGTGCCAGCAGTATTAGCTCTGGGGCCAACGTCCTGACTTTC
CDR3 protein: CASSISSGANVLTF

V gene: TRBV19
clone size: .
D gene: .
J gene: TRBJ1-5
CDR3 DNA: TGTGCCAGTAGCGCAGTTAGCAATCAGCCCCAGCATTTT
CDR3 protein: CASSAVSNQPQHF

V gene: TRBV7-6
clone size: .
D gene: TRBD1
J gene: TRBJ2-5
CDR3 DNA: TGTGCCAGCAGCCCCTGGACAGGCGGTGAGACCCAGTACTTC
CDR3 protein: CASSPWTGGETQYF

V gene: TRBV2
clone size: .
D gene: TRBD2
J gene: TRBJ2-5
CDR3 DNA: TGTGCCAGCAGTGAAAAACTAGCGGGAGTAGAGACCCAGTACTTC
CDR3 protein: CASSEKLAGVETQYF

V gene: TRBV5-1
clone size: .
D gene: TRBD2
J gene: TRBJ2-7
CDR3 DNA: TGCGCCAGCAGCTCCCACTTGACTAGCGGGCAGAGCTCCTACGAGCAGTACTTC
CDR3 protein: CASSSHLTSGQSSYEQYF

V gene: TRBV19
clone size: .
D gene: TRBD2
J gene: TRBJ2-3
CDR3 DNA: TGTGCCAGTAGCCAACCAGCGCTAGCGGCTTTCACAGATACGCAGTATTTT
CDR3 protein: CASSQPALAAFTDTQYF

V gene: TRBV7-9
clone size: .
D gene: .
J gene: TRBJ1-2
CDR3 DNA: TGTGCCAGCAGCTTATCGTCAGGGGAATATGGCTACACCTTC
CDR3 protein: CASSLSSGEYGYTF

V gene: TRBV30
clone size: .
D gene: TRBD2
J gene: TRBJ2-3
CDR3 DNA: TGTGCCTGGACCTTAGGGCTAGCGGGAGATACGCAGTATTTT
CDR3 protein: CAWTLGLAGDTQYF

V gene: TRBV27
clone size: .
D gene: .
J gene: TRBJ2-7
CDR3 DNA: TGTGCCAGCAGTTCCCGAACGATGACAGGCCCCTACGAGCAGTACTTC
CDR3 protein: CASSSRTMTGPYEQYF

V gene: TRBV25-1
clone size: .
D gene: TRBD2
J gene: TRBJ2-1
CDR3 DNA: TGTGCCAGCAGTATCCCACTAGCGGGAGACAATGAGCAGTTCTTC
CDR3 protein: CASSIPLAGDNEQFF

V gene: TRBV7-8
clone size: .
D gene: .
J gene: TRBJ2-2
CDR3 DNA: TGTGCCAGCAGCTCGCCGGGATCCGGGGAGCTGTTTTTT
CDR3 protein: CASSSPGSGELFF